This is a list of T cell receptor beta chains from one sample in a study of brain T cells in children with intractable seizures. Sequenced by immunoSEQ multiplex PCR; TCRdb stores in-frame clones only, minus some. Here the sample spans 100,000 to 120,000 clones, roughly 94% being singletons. Sequenced here: peripheral blood, sampled at surgery. The source is a boy younger than two with hemimegalencephaly and intractable seizures. Each CDR3 is given with its conserved first and last residue. A D gene is named only where the DNA matches it firmly. Some rows mark clone size as missing; the rest say once, few, many or name a class of expanded clone.

clone size | J gene | D gene | V gene | CDR3 DNA | CDR3 protein
- | TRBJ2-3 | - | TRBV28 | TGTGCCAGCAGCTTGAACGGCCCTTATGATACGCAGTATTTT | CASSLNGPYDTQYF
- | TRBJ2-1 | - | TRBV7-9 | TGTGCCAGCAGCCCCCCGGGTAGTTCCTACAATGAGCAGTTCTTC | CASSPPGSSYNEQFF
- | TRBJ1-5 | - | TRBV24-1 | TGTGCCACCTCTGGAGGTCTTAGCAATCAGCCCCAGCATTTT | CATSGGLSNQPQHF
- | TRBJ1-4 | TRBD1 | TRBV2 | TGTGCCAGCAGCCCACAGGGGGCAGGCTTAGAAAAACTGTTTTTT | CASSPQGAGLEKLFF
- | TRBJ2-5 | TRBD2 | TRBV28 | TGTGCCAGCAGTTCGTCGGCTAGCGGGTACCAAGAGACCCAGTACTTC | CASSSSASGYQETQYF
- | TRBJ2-2 | - | TRBV27 | TGTGCCAGCAGTTTACCCCGAGGCAACGGGGAGCTGTTTTTT | CASSLPRGNGELFF
- | TRBJ1-1 | - | TRBV5-1 | TGCGCCAGCAGCTTGGGACAAACCGCGAACACTGAAGCTTTCTTT | CASSLGQTANTEAFF
- | TRBJ1-1 | - | TRBV28 | TGTGCCAGCAGTCTCCGGACGGTGAACACTGAAGCTTTCTTT | CASSLRTVNTEAFF
- | TRBJ2-3 | - | TRBV19 | TGTGCCAGCCACAGGGTTGGGACAGATACGCAGTATTTT | CASHRVGTDTQYF
- | TRBJ1-2 | TRBD1 | TRBV12-3/TRBV12-4 | TGTGCCAGCAGTTTCAGGGGGGCCGGCTACACCTTC | CASSFRGAGYTF
- | TRBJ1-1 | - | TRBV9 | TGTGCCAGCAGCCCCGGGTGGGCAGGAGCTTTCTTT | CASSPGWAGAFF
- | TRBJ2-7 | - | TRBV12-3/TRBV12-4 | TGTGCCAGCAGTTTAGGGGCCGAGCAGTACTTC | CASSLGAEQYF
- | TRBJ2-1 | - | TRBV12-3/TRBV12-4 | TGTGCCAGCAGTTTTAACTCCTACAATGAGCAGTTCTTC | CASSFNSYNEQFF
- | TRBJ2-6 | - | TRBV7-3 | TGTGCCAGCAGCTTAAGACCGCAGGCGATCTCTGGGGCCAACGTCCTGACTTTC | CASSLRPQAISGANVLTF
- | TRBJ2-7 | - | TRBV7-9 | TGTGCCAGCAGCTTAGCAGGGTGGGGGGATTACTCCTACGAGCAGTACTTC | CASSLAGWGDYSYEQYF
once | TRBJ2-7 | TRBD2 | TRBV19 | TGTGCCAGTAGTCCCAGACTAGCGGGCTCCTACGAGCAGTACTTC | CASSPRLAGSYEQYF
once | TRBJ2-3 | - | TRBV18 | TGTGCCAGCTCACCTTCCAGAGATACGCAGTATTTT | CASSPSRDTQYF
- | TRBJ2-5 | - | TRBV5-4 | TGTGCCAGCAGCTTCGGGATTTCACAAGAGACCCAGTACTTC | CASSFGISQETQYF
- | TRBJ1-5 | - | TRBV7-2 | TGTGCCAGCAGCTTTTTCCCCCCTAATCAGCCCCAGCATTTT | CASSFFPPNQPQHF
- | TRBJ2-6 | TRBD1 | TRBV28 | TGTGCCAGCAGTTTAGTATTCGGGACAGGGTCGTTTGGGGCCAACGTCCTGACTTTC | CASSLVFGTGSFGANVLTF
- | TRBJ1-3 | TRBD1 | TRBV15 | TGTGCCACCAGAACAGGGGGAGTTTCTGGAAACACCATATATTTT | CATRTGGVSGNTIYF
once | TRBJ1-1 | TRBD1 | TRBV5-1 | TGCGCCAGCAGCCCCGGGACAGGGAATGGACACACTGAAGCTTTCTTT | CASSPGTGNGHTEAFF
- | TRBJ1-4 | TRBD1 | TRBV11-3 | TGTGCCAGCAGCTTAGGACAGGGGGCAGTCGAAAAACTGTTTTTT | CASSLGQGAVEKLFF
- | TRBJ1-1 | - | TRBV11-2 | TGTGCCAGCAGCTTAAAAGCTATTTTCCCAGGGGCAAGCACTGAAGCTTTCTTT | CASSLKAIFPGASTEAFF
few | TRBJ1-3 | - | TRBV6-1 | TGTGCCAGCAGTGAAGCTTGGGGTCCAGGAAACACCATATATTTT | CASSEAWGPGNTIYF
- | TRBJ1-5 | TRBD1 | TRBV28 | TGTGCCAGCAGTCCTAAGACAGGGGGCATGTGGGGGCAGAATCAGCCCCAGCATTTT | CASSPKTGGMWGQNQPQHF
- | TRBJ2-3 | - | TRBV7-2 | TGTGCCAGCAGCTTTCTCTCCGGGACTCCGCTACTACGGATTTTT | CASSFLSGTPLLRIF
- | TRBJ1-5 | - | TRBV15 | TGTGCCACCAGCAGAGAGGGCAGTTATAGCAATCAGCCCCAGCATTTT | CATSREGSYSNQPQHF
- | TRBJ2-3 | - | TRBV4-2 | TGTGCCAGCAGCCAGGGAATGGGGAGGGGGGCAGATACGCAGTATTTT | CASSQGMGRGADTQYF
- | TRBJ2-5 | - | TRBV18 | TGTGCCAGCTCAAGACAAGAGACCCAGTACTTC | CASSRQETQYF
- | TRBJ2-1 | - | TRBV28 | TGTGCCAGCAGTTTATTAGGCGGGGACAATGAGCAGTTCTTC | CASSLLGGDNEQFF
- | TRBJ2-1 | TRBD1 | TRBV5-1 | TGCGCCAGCAGCTTGGGACAGGGAGTTGCCAATGAGCAGTTCTTC | CASSLGQGVANEQFF
- | TRBJ2-5 | TRBD2 | TRBV11-2 | TGTGCCAGCAGCTTGCTCCCGGGACTAGCGGGAGGAAGGGAGACCCAGTACTTC | CASSLLPGLAGGRETQYF
- | TRBJ2-1 | TRBD2 | TRBV28 | TGTGCCAGCACGGTAGCGGGGCGTCCGTACAATGAGCAGTTCTTC | CASTVAGRPYNEQFF
- | TRBJ1-1 | - | TRBV3-1/TRBV3-2 | TGTGCCAGCAGCCTAGGGGTCGAAGCTTTCTTT | CASSLGVEAFF
- | TRBJ2-1 | - | TRBV5-6 | TGTGCCAGCAGCCCAGAACGACTGGTCTCCTACAATGAGCAGTTCTTC | CASSPERLVSYNEQFF
- | TRBJ1-1 | TRBD1 | TRBV5-1 | TGCGCCAGCAGCTTGCGGACAGGGAAAGCTTTCTTT | CASSLRTGKAFF
- | TRBJ1-1 | TRBD1 | TRBV6-5 | TGTGCCAGCAGGAGGACAGGGAACACTGAAGCTTTCTTT | CASRRTGNTEAFF
- | TRBJ1-4 | - | TRBV11-2 | TGTGCCAGCAGCTTAGGAGTGGGCGGGCGCCCCGAAAAACTGTTTTTT | CASSLGVGGRPEKLFF
once | TRBJ2-7 | - | TRBV7-9 | TGTGCCAGCAGCCTAGCCGGGCAGCTCTACGAGCAGTACTTC | CASSLAGQLYEQYF
- | TRBJ1-2 | TRBD1 | TRBV24-1 | TGTGCCACCAGTGAGAACAACAGGGGGTTCGATGGCTACACCTTC | CATSENNRGFDGYTF
few | TRBJ2-7 | - | TRBV6-2/TRBV6-3 | TGTGCCAGCAGCCACATGGGGGGAGCTCCCTACGAGCAGTACTTC | CASSHMGGAPYEQYF
- | TRBJ2-3 | TRBD2 | TRBV3-1/TRBV3-2 | TGTGCCAGCAGCCAAGATCGAGCGGGAGCCTCGACAGATACGCAGTATTTT | CASSQDRAGASTDTQYF
- | TRBJ1-3 | TRBD1 | TRBV19 | TGTGCCAGTAGGACTAAGGGACAGACTGGAAACACCATATATTTT | CASRTKGQTGNTIYF
- | TRBJ2-3 | TRBD2 | TRBV7-2 | TGTGCCAGCAGCTGTAGACTAGCGGAAGAATGTGGTACGCAGTATTTT | CASSCRLAEECGTQYF
- | TRBJ2-1 | TRBD2 | TRBV9 | TGTGCCAGCAGCTTAAGCGGGATTGCCTCCTACAATGAGCAGTTCTTC | CASSLSGIASYNEQFF
- | TRBJ2-6 | - | TRBV19 | TGTGCCAGTTCCCCAAGTGGCCTAGGGGCCAACGTCCTGACTTTC | CASSPSGLGANVLTF
- | TRBJ2-1 | TRBD2 | TRBV4-3 | TGCGCCAGCAGCCAAGATGGGGGGGATGAGCAGTTCTTC | CASSQDGGDEQFF
- | TRBJ2-7 | - | TRBV23-1 | TGCGCCAGCAGTCAAAGGGGGGGCTACGCGGGGAATTTTTCCTACGAGCAGTACTTC | CASSQRGGYAGNFSYEQYF
- | TRBJ2-7 | TRBD1 | TRBV24-1 | TGTGCCACCAGTGATTCGGGACAGGGAAGGGCCTACGAGCAGTACTTC | CATSDSGQGRAYEQYF